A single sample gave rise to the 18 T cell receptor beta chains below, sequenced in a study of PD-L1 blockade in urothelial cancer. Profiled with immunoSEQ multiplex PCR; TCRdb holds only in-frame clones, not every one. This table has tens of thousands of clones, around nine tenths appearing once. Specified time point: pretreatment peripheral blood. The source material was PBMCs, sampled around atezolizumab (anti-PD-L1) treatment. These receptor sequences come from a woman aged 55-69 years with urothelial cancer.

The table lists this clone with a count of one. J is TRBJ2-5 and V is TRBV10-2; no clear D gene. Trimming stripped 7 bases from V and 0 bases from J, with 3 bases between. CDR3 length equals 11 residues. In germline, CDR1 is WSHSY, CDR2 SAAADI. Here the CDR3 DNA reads TGCGCCAGCATAAACCAAGAGACCCAGTACTTC. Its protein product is CASINQETQYF.

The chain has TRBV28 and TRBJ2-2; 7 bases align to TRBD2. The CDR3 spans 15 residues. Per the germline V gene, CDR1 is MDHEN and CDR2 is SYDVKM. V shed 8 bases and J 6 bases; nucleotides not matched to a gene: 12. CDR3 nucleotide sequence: TGTGCCAGCCGACTAGCCGGGACTTGGGCCGGGGAGCTGTTTTTT. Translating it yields CASRLAGTWAGELFF.

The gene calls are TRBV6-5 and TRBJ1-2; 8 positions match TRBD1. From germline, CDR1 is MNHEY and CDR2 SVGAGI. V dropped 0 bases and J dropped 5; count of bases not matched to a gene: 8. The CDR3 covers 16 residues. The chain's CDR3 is CASSYSRGQGIYGYTF. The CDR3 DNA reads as TGTGCCAGCAGTTACTCGCGCGGACAGGGCATTTATGGCTACACCTTC.

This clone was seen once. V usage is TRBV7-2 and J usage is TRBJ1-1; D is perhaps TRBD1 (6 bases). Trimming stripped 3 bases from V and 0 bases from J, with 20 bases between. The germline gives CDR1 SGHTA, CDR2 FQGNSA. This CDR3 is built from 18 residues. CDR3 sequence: CASSLNRTIRGMNTEAFF. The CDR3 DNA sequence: TGTGCCAGCAGCTTGAACCGTACAATCAGGGGTATGAACACTGAAGCTTTCTTT. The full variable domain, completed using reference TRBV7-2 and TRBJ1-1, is GAGVSQSPSNKVTEKGKDVELRCDPISGHTALYWYRQSLGQGLEFLIYFQGNSAPDKSGLPSDRFSAERTGGSVSTLTIQRTQQEDSAVYLCASSLNRTIRGMNTEAFFGQGTRLTVV.

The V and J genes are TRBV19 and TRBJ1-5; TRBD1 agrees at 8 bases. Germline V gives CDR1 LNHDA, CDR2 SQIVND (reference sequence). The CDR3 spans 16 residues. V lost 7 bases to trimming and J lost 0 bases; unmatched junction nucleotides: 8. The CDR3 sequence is CASTKGQGNSNQPQHF. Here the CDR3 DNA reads TGTGCCAGTACCAAAGGACAGGGAAATAGCAATCAGCCCCAGCATTTT. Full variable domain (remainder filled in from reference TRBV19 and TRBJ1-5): DGGITQSPKYLFRKEGQNVTLSCEQNLNHDAMYWYRQDPGQGLRLIYYSQIVNDFQKGDIAEGYSVSREKKESFPLTVTSAQKNPTAFYLCASTKGQGNSNQPQHFGDGTRLSIL.

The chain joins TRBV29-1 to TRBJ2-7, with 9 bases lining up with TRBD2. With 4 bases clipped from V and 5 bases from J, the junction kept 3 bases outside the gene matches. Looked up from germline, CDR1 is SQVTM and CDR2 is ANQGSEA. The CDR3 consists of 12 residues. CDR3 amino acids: CSVGSGSHEQYF. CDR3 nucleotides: TGCAGCGTTGGTAGCGGGAGCCACGAGCAGTACTTC.

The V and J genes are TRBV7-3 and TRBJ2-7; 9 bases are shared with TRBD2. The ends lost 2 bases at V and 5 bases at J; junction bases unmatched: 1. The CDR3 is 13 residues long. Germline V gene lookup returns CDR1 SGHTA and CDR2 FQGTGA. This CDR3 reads CASSLGTSHEQYF. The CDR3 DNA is TGTGCCAGCAGCTTAGGGACTAGCCACGAGCAGTACTTC.

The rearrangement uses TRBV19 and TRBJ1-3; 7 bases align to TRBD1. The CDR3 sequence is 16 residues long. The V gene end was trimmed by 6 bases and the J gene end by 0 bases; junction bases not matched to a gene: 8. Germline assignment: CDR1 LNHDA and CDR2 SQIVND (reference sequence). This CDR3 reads CASRRTGEYSGNTIYF. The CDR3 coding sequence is TGTGCCAGTAGAAGGACAGGTGAATACTCTGGAAACACCATATATTTT. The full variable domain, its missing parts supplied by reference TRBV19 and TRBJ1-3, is DGGITQSPKYLFRKEGQNVTLSCEQNLNHDAMYWYRQDPGQGLRLIYYSQIVNDFQKGDIAEGYSVSREKKESFPLTVTSAQKNPTAFYLCASRRTGEYSGNTIYFGEGSWLTVV.

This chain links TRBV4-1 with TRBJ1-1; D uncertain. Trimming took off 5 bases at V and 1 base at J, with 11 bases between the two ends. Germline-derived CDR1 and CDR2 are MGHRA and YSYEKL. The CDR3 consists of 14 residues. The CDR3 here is CASSSHGANTEAFF. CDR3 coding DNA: TGCGCCAGCAGCTCTCACGGAGCGAACACTGAAGCTTTCTTT.

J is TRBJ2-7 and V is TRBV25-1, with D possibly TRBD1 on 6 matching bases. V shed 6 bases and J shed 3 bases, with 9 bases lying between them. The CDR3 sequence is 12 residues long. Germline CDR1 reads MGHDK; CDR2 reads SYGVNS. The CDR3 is CASRQGFYEQYF. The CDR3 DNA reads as TGTGCCAGCAGACAGGGTTTCTACGAGCAGTACTTC.

The CDR3 DNA is TGTGCCAGCAGCGTCGCAAGGGGACAGGGACCCTACGAGCAGTACTTC. Protein sequence: CASSVARGQGPYEQYF. This chain links TRBV2 with TRBJ2-7; TRBD1 agrees at 9 bases. Germline lookup yields CDR1 SNHLY and CDR2 FYNNEI. V shed 6 bases and J 2 bases; nucleotides not matched to a gene: 11. This CDR3 contains 16 residues.

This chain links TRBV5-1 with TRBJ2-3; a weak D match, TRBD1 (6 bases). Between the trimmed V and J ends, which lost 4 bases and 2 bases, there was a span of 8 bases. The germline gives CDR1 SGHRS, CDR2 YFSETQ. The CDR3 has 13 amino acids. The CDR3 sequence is CASSRDNTDTQYF. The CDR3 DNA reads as TGCGCCAGCAGCCGGGACAACACAGATACGCAGTATTTT.

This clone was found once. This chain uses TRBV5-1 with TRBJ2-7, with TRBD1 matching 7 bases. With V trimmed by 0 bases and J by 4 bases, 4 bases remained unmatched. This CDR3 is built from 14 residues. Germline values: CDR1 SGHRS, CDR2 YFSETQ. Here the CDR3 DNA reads TGCGCCAGCAGCTTGGGTGGGACAGCTTACGAGCAGTACTTC. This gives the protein CASSLGGTAYEQYF.

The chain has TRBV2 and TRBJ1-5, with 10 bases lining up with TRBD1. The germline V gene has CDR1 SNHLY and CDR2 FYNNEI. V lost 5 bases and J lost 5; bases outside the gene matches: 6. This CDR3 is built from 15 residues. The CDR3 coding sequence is TGTGCCAGCAGTTGGGACAGGGGAGCGGATCAGCCCCAGCATTTT. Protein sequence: CASSWDRGADQPQHF.

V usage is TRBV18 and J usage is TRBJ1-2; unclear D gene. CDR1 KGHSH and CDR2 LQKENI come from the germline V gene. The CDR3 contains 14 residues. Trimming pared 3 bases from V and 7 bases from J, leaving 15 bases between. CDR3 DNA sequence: TGTGCCAGCTCACCCATAGATGTCGGGGTTGGCTACACCTTC. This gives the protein CASSPIDVGVGYTF. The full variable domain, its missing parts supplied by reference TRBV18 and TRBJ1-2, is NAGVMQNPRHLVRRRGQEARLRCSPMKGHSHVYWYRQLPEEGLKFMVYLQKENIIDESGMPKERFSAEFPKEGPSILRIQQVVRGDSAAYFCASSPIDVGVGYTFGSGTRLTVV.

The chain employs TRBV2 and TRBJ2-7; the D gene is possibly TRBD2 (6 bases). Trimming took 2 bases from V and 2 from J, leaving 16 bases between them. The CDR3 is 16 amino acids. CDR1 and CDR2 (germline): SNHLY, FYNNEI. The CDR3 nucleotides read TGTGCCAGCAGTGAATTGGGGGGAGGAGTCCCCTACGAGCAGTACTTC. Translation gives CASSELGGGVPYEQYF.

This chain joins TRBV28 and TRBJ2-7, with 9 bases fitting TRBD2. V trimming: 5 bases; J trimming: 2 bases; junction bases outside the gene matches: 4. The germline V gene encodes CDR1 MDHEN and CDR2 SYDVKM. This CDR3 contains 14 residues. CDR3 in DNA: TGTGCCAGCAGTCTCTTAGCGGGGGCCTACGAGCAGTACTTC. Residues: CASSLLAGAYEQYF.

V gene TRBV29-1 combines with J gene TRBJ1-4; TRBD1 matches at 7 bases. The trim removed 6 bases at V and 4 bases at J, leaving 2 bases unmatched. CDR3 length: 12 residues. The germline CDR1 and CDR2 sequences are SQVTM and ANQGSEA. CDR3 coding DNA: TGCAGCGTCGGGACAGATAATGAAAAACTGTTTTTT. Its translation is CSVGTDNEKLFF.